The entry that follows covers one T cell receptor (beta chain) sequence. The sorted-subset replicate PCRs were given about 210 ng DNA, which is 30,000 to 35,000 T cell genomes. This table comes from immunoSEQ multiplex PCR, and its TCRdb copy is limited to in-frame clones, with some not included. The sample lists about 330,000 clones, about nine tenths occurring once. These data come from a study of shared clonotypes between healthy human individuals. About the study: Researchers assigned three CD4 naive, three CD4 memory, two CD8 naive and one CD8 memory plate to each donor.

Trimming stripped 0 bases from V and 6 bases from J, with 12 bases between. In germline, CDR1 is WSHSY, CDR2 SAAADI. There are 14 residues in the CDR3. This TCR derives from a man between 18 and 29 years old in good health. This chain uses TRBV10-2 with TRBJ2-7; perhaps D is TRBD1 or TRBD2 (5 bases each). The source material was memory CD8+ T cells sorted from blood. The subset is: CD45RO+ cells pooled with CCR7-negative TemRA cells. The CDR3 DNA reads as TGCGCCAGCAGTGAGTCGACCTCAGGGAGCGAGCAGTACTTC. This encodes CASSESTSGSEQYF.